Included here is one T cell receptor (beta chain) sequence, with context. Compared with germline, one end of the junction differs, possibly owing to a read error. The data were taken from a study of beta chain features in type 1 diabetes. The whole isolated RNA underwent reverse transcription, so sequencing captured expressed TCRB transcripts. Sequencing used immunoSEQ multiplex PCR; TCRdb keeps in-frame clones, though not all of them. The sample has about 360,000 clones, about 12% seen once. Per the germline V gene, CDR1 is SQVTM and CDR2 is ANQGSEA. This CDR3 region has 15 residues. Sequencing was performed on naive CD4+ T cells from blood. The V call is TRBV29-1, the J call TRBJ2-2; TRBD1 or TRBD2 may be the D gene (6 bases each). This clonotype originated in a man aged 18 to 29 in good health. The CDR3 nucleotides are TGCAGCGTGGAAGGGGGGCAGGGAGACACCGGGGAGCTGTTTTTT. Translated, it gives CSVEGGQGDTGELFF.